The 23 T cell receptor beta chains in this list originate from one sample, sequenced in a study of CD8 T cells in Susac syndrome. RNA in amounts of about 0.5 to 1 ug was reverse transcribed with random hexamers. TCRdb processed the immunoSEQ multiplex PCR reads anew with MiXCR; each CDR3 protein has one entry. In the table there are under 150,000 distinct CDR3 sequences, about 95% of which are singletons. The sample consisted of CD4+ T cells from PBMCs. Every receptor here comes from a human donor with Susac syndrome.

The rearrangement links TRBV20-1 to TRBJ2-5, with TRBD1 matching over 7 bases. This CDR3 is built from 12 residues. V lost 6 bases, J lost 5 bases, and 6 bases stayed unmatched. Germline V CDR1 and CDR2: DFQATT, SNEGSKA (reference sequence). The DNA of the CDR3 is TGCAGTGCGATCGACAGGGCTGAGACCCAGTACTTC. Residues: CSAIDRAETQYF.

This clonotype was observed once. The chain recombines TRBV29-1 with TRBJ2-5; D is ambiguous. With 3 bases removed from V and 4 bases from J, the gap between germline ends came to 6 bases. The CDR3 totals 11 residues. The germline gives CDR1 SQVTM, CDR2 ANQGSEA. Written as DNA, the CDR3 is TGCAGCGTTGACCTCCCAGAGACCCAGTACTTC. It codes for CSVDLPETQYF.

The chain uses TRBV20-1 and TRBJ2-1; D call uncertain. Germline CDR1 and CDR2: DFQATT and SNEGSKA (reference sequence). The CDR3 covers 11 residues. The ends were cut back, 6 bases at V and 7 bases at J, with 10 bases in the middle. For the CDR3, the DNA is TGCAGTGCCCTTATCGGGAATGAGCAGTTCTTC. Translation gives CSALIGNEQFF.

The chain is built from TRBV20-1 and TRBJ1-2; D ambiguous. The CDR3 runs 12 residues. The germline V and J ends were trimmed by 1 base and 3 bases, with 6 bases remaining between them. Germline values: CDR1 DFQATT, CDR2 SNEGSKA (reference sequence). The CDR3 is CSARGTDYGYTF. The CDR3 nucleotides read TGCAGTGCTAGAGGCACGGACTATGGCTACACCTTC.

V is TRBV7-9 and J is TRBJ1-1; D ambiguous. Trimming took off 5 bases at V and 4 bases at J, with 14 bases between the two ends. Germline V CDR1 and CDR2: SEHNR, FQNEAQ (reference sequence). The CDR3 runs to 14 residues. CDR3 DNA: TGTGCCAGCAGCCCGCCGATAGGGCCCACTGAAGCTTTCTTT. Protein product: CASSPPIGPTEAFF. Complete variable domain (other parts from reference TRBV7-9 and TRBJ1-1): DTGVSQNPRHKITKRGQNVTFRCDPISEHNRLYWYRQTLGQGPEFLTYFQNEAQLEKSRLLSDRFSAERPKGSFSTLEIQRTEQGDSAMYLCASSPPIGPTEAFFGQGTRLTVV.

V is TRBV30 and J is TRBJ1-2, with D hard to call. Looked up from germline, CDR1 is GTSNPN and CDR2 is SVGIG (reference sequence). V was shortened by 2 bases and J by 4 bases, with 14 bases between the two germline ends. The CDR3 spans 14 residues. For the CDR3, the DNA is TGTGCCTGGAGTAGGGCAGGAGGTGGCTATGGCTACACCTTC. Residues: CAWSRAGGGYGYTF.

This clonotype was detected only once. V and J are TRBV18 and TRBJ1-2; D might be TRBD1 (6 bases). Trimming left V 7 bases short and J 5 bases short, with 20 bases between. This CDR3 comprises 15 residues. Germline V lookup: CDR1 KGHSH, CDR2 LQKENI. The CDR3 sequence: CASYRGDIGAYGYTF. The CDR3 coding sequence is TGTGCCAGCTACCGTGGGGACATTGGGGCATATGGCTACACCTTC.

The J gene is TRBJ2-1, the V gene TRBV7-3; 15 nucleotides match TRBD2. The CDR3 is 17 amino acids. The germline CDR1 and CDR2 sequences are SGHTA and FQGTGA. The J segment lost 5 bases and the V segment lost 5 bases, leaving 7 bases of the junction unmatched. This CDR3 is CASSPTGLAGGNNEQFF. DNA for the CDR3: TGTGCCAGCAGCCCAACGGGACTAGCGGGAGGTAACAATGAGCAGTTCTTC.

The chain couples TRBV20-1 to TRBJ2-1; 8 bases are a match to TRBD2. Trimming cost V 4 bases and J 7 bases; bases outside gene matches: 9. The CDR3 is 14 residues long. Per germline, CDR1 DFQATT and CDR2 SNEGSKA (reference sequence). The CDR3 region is CSANAGRAGNEQFF. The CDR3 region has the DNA TGCAGTGCTAACGCCGGGAGGGCCGGGAATGAGCAGTTCTTC.

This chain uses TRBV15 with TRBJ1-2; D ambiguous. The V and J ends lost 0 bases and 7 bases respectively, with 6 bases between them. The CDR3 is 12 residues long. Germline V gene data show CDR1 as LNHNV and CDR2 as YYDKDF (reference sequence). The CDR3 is CATSRDQGGYTF. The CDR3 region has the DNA TGTGCCACCAGCAGAGATCAAGGTGGCTACACCTTC.

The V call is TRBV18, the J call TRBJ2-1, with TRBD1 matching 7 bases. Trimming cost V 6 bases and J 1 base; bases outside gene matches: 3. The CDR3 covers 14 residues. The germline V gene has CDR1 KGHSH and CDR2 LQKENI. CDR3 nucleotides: TGTGCCAGCTCCCACAGGGGTTCCTACAATGAGCAGTTCTTC. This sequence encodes CASSHRGSYNEQFF.

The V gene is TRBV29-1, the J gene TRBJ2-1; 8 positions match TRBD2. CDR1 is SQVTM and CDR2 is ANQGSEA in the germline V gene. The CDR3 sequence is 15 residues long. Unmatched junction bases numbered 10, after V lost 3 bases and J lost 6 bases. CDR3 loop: CSVDKWSGSGNEQFF. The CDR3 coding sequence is TGCAGCGTTGACAAATGGAGCGGGAGCGGCAATGAGCAGTTCTTC.

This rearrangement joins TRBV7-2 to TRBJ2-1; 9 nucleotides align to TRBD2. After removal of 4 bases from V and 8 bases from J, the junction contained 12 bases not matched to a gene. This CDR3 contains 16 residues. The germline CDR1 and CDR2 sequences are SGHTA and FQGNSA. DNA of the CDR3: TGTGCCAGCAGCTCTGATACGGTAGCGGGAGTATATGAGCAGTTCTTC. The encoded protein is CASSSDTVAGVYEQFF.

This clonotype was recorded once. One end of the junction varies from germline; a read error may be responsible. The DNA of the CDR3 is TGTGCTAGCAGCCGGGACAGTAACACTGAAGCTTTCTTT. It specifies CASSRDSNTEAFF. The chain couples TRBV7-7 to TRBJ1-1, with TRBD1 matching 7 bases. The CDR3 runs 13 residues. The V gene's germline CDR1 is SSHAT and CDR2 FNYEAQ (reference sequence).

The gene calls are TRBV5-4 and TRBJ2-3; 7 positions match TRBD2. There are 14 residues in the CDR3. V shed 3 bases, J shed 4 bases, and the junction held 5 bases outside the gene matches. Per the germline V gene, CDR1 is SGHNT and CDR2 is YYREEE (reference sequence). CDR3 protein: CASSYGGRPDTQYF. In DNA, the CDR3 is TGTGCCAGCAGCTATGGCGGGAGACCAGATACGCAGTATTTT.

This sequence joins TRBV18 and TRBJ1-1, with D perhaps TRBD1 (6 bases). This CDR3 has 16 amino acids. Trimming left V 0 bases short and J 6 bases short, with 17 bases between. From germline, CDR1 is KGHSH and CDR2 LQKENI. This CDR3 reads CASSPPGGTRGSEAFF. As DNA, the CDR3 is TGTGCCAGCTCACCACCGGGGGGGACAAGGGGGTCTGAAGCTTTCTTT.

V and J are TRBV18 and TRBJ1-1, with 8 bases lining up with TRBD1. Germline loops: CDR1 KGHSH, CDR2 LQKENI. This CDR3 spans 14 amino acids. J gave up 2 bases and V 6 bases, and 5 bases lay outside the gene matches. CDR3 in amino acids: CASSPGQVNTEAFF. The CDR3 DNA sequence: TGTGCCAGCTCCCCGGGACAGGTTAACACTGAAGCTTTCTTT.

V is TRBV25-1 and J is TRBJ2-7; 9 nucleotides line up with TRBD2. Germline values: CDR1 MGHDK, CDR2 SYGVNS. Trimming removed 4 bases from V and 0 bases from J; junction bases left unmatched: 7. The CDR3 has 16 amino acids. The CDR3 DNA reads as TGTGCCAGCAGTGCGACTAGCGGCCCAAGCTCCTACGAGCAGTACTTC. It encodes CASSATSGPSSYEQYF.

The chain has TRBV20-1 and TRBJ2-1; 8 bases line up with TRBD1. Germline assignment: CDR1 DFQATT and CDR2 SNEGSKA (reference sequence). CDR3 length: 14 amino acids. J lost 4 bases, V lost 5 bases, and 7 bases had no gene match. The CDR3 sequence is CSAERQGLYNEQFF. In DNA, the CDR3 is TGCAGTGCTGAGAGACAGGGGCTTTACAATGAGCAGTTCTTC.

CDR3 in amino acids: CSARRPGQGRETQYF. CDR3 bases: TGCAGTGCTAGAAGACCGGGACAGGGTAGGGAGACCCAGTACTTC. V gene TRBV20-1 combines with J gene TRBJ2-5, with 9 positions matching TRBD1. CDR1 is DFQATT and CDR2 is SNEGSKA in the germline V gene (reference sequence). This CDR3 has 15 amino acids. V shed 2 bases, J shed 5 bases, and the junction held 9 bases outside the gene matches.

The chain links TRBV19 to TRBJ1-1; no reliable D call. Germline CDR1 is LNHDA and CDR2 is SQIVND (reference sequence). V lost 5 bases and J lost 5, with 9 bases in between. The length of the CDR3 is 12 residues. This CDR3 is CASSPGQTEAFF. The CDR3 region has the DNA TGTGCCAGTAGTCCCGGCCAGACTGAAGCTTTCTTT.

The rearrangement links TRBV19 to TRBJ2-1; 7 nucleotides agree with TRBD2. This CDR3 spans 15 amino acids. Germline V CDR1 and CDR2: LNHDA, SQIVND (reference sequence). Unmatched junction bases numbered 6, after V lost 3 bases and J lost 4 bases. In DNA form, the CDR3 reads TGTGCCAGTAGTATTGGGCGGGAGAGATACAATGAGCAGTTCTTC. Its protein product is CASSIGRERYNEQFF.

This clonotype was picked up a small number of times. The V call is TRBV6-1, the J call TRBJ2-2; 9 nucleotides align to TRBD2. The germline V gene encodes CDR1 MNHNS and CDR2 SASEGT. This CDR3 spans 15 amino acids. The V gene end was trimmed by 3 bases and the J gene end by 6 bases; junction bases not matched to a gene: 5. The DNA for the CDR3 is TGTGCCAGCAGTGAGAGTAGCGGGAGCGCCGGGGAGCTGTTTTTT. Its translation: CASSESSGSAGELFF.